A selection of T cell receptor beta chains follows, all from one sample in a study of cytotoxic CD8 clonotypes in ibrutinib-treated CLL. Clones were sequenced by immunoSEQ multiplex PCR, and TCRdb holds only the in-frame ones, with some missing. The top ten hold approximately 7% of the sample, which has around 310,000 clones, more than 65% seen once. Sequenced here: PBMCs, sampled before ibrutinib treatment. These receptors were taken from a human donor with chronic lymphocytic leukemia. CDR3s include the opening cysteine and the closing phenylalanine or tryptophan. Each record gives: D gene, J gene, V gene, clone size, CDR3 protein, CDR3 DNA. D genes are given only for firm matches. Clone size is given for some rows only: seen once, a few or many times, or a class if the clone is expanded.

- TRBJ2-1 TRBV28 - CASSFASSGVYNEQFF TGTGCCAGCAGTTTCGCCAGTAGCGGAGTTTACAATGAGCAGTTCTTC
- TRBJ2-1 TRBV30 - CAWTRGDPNEQFF TGTGCCTGGACGAGGGGGGATCCCAATGAGCAGTTCTTC
- TRBJ1-2 TRBV30 few CAWSLGPEDYGYTF TGTGCCTGGAGTCTCGGACCCGAGGACTATGGCTACACCTTC
- TRBJ2-7 TRBV30 - CAWSVLGPAYEQYF TGTGCCTGGAGTGTACTGGGTCCAGCCTACGAGCAGTACTTC
TRBD2 TRBJ2-5 TRBV9 - CASSALAGGGETQYF TGTGCCAGCAGCGCCCTAGCGGGAGGGGGAGAGACCCAGTACTTC
- TRBJ2-1 TRBV7-9 - CASRAIQGKNEQFF TGTGCCAGCAGGGCAATACAGGGAAAAAATGAGCAGTTCTTC
- TRBJ2-1 TRBV7-3 - CASSLLGGYNEQFF TGTGCCAGCAGCTTACTCGGGGGCTACAATGAGCAGTTCTTC
- TRBJ2-1 TRBV5-1 - CASSLGNSYNEQFF TGCGCCAGCAGCTTGGGTAACTCCTACAATGAGCAGTTCTTC
- TRBJ2-1 TRBV7-9 - CASSLQGGGNEQFF TGTGCCAGCAGCTTACAGGGCGGAGGCAATGAGCAGTTCTTC
TRBD2 TRBJ2-7 TRBV6-6 - CASSHTSGFSYEQYF TGTGCCAGCAGTCATACTAGCGGGTTTTCCTACGAGCAGTACTTC
- TRBJ2-7 TRBV30 once CALGHNEQYF TGTGCCCTTGGACATAACGAGCAGTACTTC
TRBD2 TRBJ2-4 TRBV27 - CASRPGTSGSLAKNIQYF TGTGCCAGCAGACCCGGGACTAGCGGGAGCTTAGCCAAAAACATTCAGTACTTC
- TRBJ2-1 TRBV2 - CASLSGRYNEQFF TGTGCCAGCCTGAGCGGCCGCTACAATGAGCAGTTCTTC
- TRBJ1-5 TRBV7-2 - CASSNRGGSNQPQHF TGTGCCAGCAGTAATAGGGGGGGAAGCAATCAGCCCCAGCATTTT
TRBD2 TRBJ2-1 TRBV30 - CAWSQSSGSNEQFF TGTGCCTGGAGTCAGAGTAGCGGGAGCAATGAGCAGTTCTTC
- TRBJ2-7 TRBV10-3 - CAISESWEYEQYF TGTGCCATCAGTGAGTCGTGGGAGTACGAGCAGTACTTC
- TRBJ2-3 TRBV5-1 few CASSYSTDTQYF TGCGCCAGCAGCTATAGCACAGATACGCAGTATTTT
- TRBJ1-1 TRBV4-2 - CASSQDAGGARAFF TGTGCCAGCAGCCAAGATGCCGGGGGCGCGAGAGCTTTCTTT
- TRBJ1-5 TRBV2 - CASSDSQPQHF TGTGCCAGCAGTGATAGTCAGCCCCAGCATTTT
TRBD2 TRBJ2-1 TRBV29-1 once CSATSGSYNEQFF TGCAGCGCAACTAGCGGGTCCTACAATGAGCAGTTCTTC
- TRBJ1-5 TRBV18 - CASSPPSNQPQHF TGTGCCAGCTCACCACCTTCCAATCAGCCCCAGCATTTT
- TRBJ2-1 TRBV7-8 - CASRTTQAGSSYNEQFF TGTGCCAGCAGGACCACACAGGCTGGAAGCTCCTACAATGAGCAGTTCTTC
TRBD2 TRBJ2-2 TRBV4-1 - CASSQSLAGRAGELFF TGCGCCAGCAGCCAATCCCTAGCGGGAAGAGCCGGGGAGCTGTTTTTT
- TRBJ2-7 TRBV18 - CASSPGHKDEQYF TGTGCCAGCTCACCGGGACACAAAGACGAGCAGTACTTC
TRBD1 TRBJ1-4 TRBV11-2 - CASSNGQGKGEKLFF TGTGCCAGCAGCAACGGACAGGGGAAAGGAGAAAAACTGTTTTTT
- TRBJ2-7 TRBV30 - CAWSYPTGAPYEQYF TGTGCCTGGAGTTATCCGACAGGAGCTCCCTACGAGCAGTACTTC
TRBD2 TRBJ2-1 TRBV9 - CASSVGGTSYNEQFF TGTGCCAGCAGCGTAGGAGGGACTAGCTACAATGAGCAGTTCTTC
TRBD2 TRBJ2-2 TRBV7-9 - CASSSLTSGPGELFF TGTGCCAGCAGCTCCCTGACTAGCGGGCCCGGGGAGCTGTTTTTT
TRBD1 TRBJ1-1 TRBV6-6 - CASMTGNTEAFF TGTGCCAGCATGACAGGGAATACTGAAGCTTTCTTT
- TRBJ1-2 TRBV15 - CATSRIGLQGVSGYTF TGTGCCACCAGCAGGATTGGGTTACAGGGAGTGTCTGGCTACACCTTC
- TRBJ1-1 TRBV5-4 - CASSLRQAGTEAFF TGTGCCAGCAGCCTGAGACAGGCCGGCACTGAAGCTTTCTTT
- TRBJ2-2 TRBV7-3 - CASSLSPATGELFF TGTGCCAGCAGCTTAAGCCCTGCCACCGGGGAGCTGTTTTTT